The 10 T cell receptor beta chains listed next were all sequenced from one sample in a study of blood T cell repertoires in COVID-19. Measured with immunoSEQ multiplex PCR; TCRdb has only the in-frame clones, and not every one. The table shows about 350,000 clones, with approximately 89% occurring only once. The specimen was peripheral blood. All receptors come from a woman aged 55 to 70 with COVID-19, enrolled during active disease.

The V call is TRBV27, the J call TRBJ1-2; D not certain. The ends were cut back, 4 bases at V and 3 bases at J, with 9 bases in the middle. The germline gives CDR1 MNHEY, CDR2 SMNVEV (reference sequence). The CDR3 has 13 amino acids. In DNA, the CDR3 is TGTGCCAGCAGTTCGAAGCCGTACTATGGCTACACCTTC. This gives the protein CASSSKPYYGYTF.

The V gene is TRBV7-2, the J gene TRBJ2-7; D might be TRBD1 (6 bases). The V end was cut by 1 base, the J end by 3 bases, with 10 bases between. CDR3 length: 14 residues. The germline gives CDR1 SGHTA, CDR2 FQGNSA. CDR3 sequence (DNA): TGTGCCAGCAGCTTAGTCGGACAGATCTACGAGCAGTACTTC. As protein: CASSLVGQIYEQYF.

The J gene is TRBJ2-7, the V gene TRBV4-2; 11 bases are a match to TRBD2. Germline CDR1 LGHNA, CDR2 YNFKEQ. The CDR3 loop spans 15 amino acids. J lost 7 bases, V lost 3 bases, and 8 bases had no gene match. CDR3 loop: CASSQALAGGGEQYF. CDR3 nucleotide sequence: TGTGCCAGCAGCCAGGCGCTAGCGGGGGGAGGTGAGCAGTACTTC.

This clone was picked up a small number of times. The chain is built from TRBV7-9 and TRBJ1-2; D might be TRBD1 (6 bases). The V gene's germline CDR1 is SEHNR and CDR2 FQNEAQ (reference sequence). V lost 6 bases to trimming and J lost 5 bases, with 16 bases between them. The CDR3 is 14 amino acids. The CDR3, as DNA: TGTGCCAGCAGTTTTGAAAACAGGGCGTATGGCTACACCTTC. It is translated as CASSFENRAYGYTF.

The table lists this clone with a few counts. V usage is TRBV11-2 and J usage is TRBJ2-7; D call uncertain. CDR1 and CDR2 (germline): SGHAT, FQNNGV. Trimming took off 8 bases at V and 5 bases at J, with 19 bases between the two ends. The CDR3 length is 14 residues. In nucleotides, the CDR3 is TGTGCCAGCGGCCCCCCTGCCGTTGTTGACGAGCAGTACTTC. As protein: CASGPPAVVDEQYF.

The chain is built from TRBV27 and TRBJ2-1; 7 bases line up with TRBD1. The CDR3 runs to 15 residues. The ends lost 4 bases at V and 4 bases at J; junction bases unmatched: 7. Germline V gives CDR1 MNHEY, CDR2 SMNVEV (reference sequence). CDR3 coding DNA: TGTGCCAGCAGTTCTCCCGGGACAGTTTACAATGAGCAGTTCTTC. Amino acid sequence: CASSSPGTVYNEQFF.

The genes are TRBV28 and TRBJ1-4; TRBD1 matches 7 bases. V lost 6 bases and J lost 8; bases outside the gene matches: 9. The CDR3 is 14 residues long. Germline values: CDR1 MDHEN, CDR2 SYDVKM. CDR3 DNA sequence: TGTGCCAGCAGATTAGGGGGCTTGGGAGAAAAACTGTTTTTT. This codes for CASRLGGLGEKLFF.

Note on this clone: The identical CDR3 is also encoded by other nucleotide sequences in the sample. V and J are TRBV28 and TRBJ1-4; D perhaps matches TRBD1 (5 bases). The V end lost 3 bases, the J end lost 7 bases, and 12 bases lay between the germline ends. This CDR3 has 14 residues. Germline CDR1 reads MDHEN; CDR2 reads SYDVKM. Here the CDR3 DNA reads TGTGCCAGCAGTTTTGGAGGGGCCGGTGAAAAACTGTTTTTT. Its translation: CASSFGGAGEKLFF.

The chain combines TRBV6-5 with TRBJ1-5, with D uncertain. Looked up from germline, CDR1 is MNHEY and CDR2 is SVGAGI. The CDR3 loop spans 14 amino acids. Trimming stripped 7 bases from V and 2 bases from J, with 12 bases between. Here the CDR3 reads CASKPHEGNQPQHF. DNA of the CDR3: TGTGCCAGCAAGCCCCACGAGGGCAATCAGCCCCAGCATTTT.

The chain has TRBV7-9 and TRBJ1-6, with TRBD1 identical over 7 bases. CDR3 size: 13 residues. The germline V gene encodes CDR1 SEHNR and CDR2 FQNEAQ (reference sequence). J lost 8 bases, V lost 5 bases, and 3 bases had no gene match. CDR3 in DNA: TGTGCCAGCAGCCAGGGGGGTTATTCACCCCTCCACTTT. Protein sequence: CASSQGGYSPLHF.